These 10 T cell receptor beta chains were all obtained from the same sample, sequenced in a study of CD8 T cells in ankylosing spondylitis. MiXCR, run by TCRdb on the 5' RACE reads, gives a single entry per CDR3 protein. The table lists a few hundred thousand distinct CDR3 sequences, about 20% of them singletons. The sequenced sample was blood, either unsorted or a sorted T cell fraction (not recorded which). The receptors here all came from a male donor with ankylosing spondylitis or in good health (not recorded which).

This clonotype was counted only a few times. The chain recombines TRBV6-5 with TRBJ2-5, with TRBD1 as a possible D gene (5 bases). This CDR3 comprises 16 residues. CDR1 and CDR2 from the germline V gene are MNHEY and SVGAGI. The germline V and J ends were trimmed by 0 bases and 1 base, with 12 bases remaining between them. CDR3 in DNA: TGTGCCAGCAGTTACTCGTTGACAGCCCCCCAAGAGACCCAGTACTTC. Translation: CASSYSLTAPQETQYF.

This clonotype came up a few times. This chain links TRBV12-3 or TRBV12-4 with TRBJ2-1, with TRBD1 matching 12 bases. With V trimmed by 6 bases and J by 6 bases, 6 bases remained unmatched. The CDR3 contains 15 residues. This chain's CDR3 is CASSHRDRGLNEQFF. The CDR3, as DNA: TGTGCCAGCAGCCACCGGGACAGGGGGCTCAATGAGCAGTTCTTC.

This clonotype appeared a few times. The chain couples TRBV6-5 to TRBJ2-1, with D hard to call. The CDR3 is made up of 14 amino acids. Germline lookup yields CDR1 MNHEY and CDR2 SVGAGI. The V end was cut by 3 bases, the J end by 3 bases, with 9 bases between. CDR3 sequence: CASSYDGFYNEQFF. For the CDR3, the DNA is TGTGCCAGCAGTTATGACGGCTTCTACAATGAGCAGTTCTTC.

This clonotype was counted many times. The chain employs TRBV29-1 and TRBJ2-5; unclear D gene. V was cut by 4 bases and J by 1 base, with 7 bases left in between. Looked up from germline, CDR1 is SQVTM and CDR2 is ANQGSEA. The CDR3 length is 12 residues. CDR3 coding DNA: TGCAGCGTTGCTCCTACCCAAGAGACCCAGTACTTC. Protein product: CSVAPTQETQYF.

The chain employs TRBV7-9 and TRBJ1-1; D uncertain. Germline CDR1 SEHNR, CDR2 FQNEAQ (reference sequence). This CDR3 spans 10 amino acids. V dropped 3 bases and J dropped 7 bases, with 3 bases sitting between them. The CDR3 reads CASSFDEAFF. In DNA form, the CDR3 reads TGTGCCAGCAGCTTTGATGAAGCTTTCTTT.

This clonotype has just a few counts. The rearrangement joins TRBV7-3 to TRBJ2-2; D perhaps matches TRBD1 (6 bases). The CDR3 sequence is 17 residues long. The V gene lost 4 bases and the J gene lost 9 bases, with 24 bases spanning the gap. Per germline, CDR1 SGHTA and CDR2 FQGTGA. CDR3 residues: CASSSRDKKLTVRELFF. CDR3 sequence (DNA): TGTGCCAGCAGCTCCCGGGACAAGAAGTTAACCGTCCGGGAGCTGTTTTTT.

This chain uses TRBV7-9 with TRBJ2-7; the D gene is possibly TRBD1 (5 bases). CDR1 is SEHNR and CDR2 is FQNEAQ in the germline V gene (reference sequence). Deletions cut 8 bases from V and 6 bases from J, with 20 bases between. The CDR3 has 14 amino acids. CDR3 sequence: CASGLGLLAGEQYF. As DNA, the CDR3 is TGTGCCAGCGGTCTGGGGCTTTTGGCAGGCGAGCAGTACTTC.

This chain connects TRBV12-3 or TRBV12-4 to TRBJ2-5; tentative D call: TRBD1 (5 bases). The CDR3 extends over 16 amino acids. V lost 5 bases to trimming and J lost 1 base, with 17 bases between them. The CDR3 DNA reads TGTGCCAGCAGTCCCCGACGACAGACAACCCAAGAGACCCAGTACTTC. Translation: CASSPRRQTTQETQYF.

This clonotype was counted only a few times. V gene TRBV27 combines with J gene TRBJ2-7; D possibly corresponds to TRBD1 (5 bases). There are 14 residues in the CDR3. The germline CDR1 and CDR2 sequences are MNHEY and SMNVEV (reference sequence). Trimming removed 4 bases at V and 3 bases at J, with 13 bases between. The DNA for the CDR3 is TGTGCCAGCAGTTCAGGTTTAGGGGTCTACGAGCAGTACTTC. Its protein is CASSSGLGVYEQYF.

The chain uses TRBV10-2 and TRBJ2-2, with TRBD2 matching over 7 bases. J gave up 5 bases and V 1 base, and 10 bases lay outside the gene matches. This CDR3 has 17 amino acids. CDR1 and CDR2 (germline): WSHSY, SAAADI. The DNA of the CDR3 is TGCGCCAGCAGTGAGTGGGGTCTCTGGCGGGGGACCGGGGAGCTGTTTTTT. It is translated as CASSEWGLWRGTGELFF.